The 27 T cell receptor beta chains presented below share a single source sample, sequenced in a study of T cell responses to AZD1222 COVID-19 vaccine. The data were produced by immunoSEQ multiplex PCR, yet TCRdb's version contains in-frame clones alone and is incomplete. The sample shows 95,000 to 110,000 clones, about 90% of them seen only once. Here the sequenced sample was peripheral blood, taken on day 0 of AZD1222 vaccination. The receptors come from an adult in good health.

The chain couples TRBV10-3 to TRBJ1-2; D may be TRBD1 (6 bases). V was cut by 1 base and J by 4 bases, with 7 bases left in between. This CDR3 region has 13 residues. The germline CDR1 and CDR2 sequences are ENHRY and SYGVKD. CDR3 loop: CAISELQGYGYTF. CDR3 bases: TGTGCCATCAGTGAGTTACAGGGCTATGGCTACACCTTC.

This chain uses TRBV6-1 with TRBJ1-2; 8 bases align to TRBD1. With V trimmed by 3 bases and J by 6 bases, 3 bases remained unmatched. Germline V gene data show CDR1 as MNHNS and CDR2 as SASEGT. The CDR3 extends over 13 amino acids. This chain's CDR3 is CASSEVTGDGYTF. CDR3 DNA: TGTGCCAGCAGTGAGGTGACAGGGGATGGCTACACCTTC.

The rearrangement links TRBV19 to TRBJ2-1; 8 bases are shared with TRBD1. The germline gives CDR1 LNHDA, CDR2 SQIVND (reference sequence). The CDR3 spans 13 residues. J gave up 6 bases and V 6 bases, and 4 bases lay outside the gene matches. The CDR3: CASRPTGGNEQFF. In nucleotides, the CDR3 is TGTGCCAGTAGACCCACAGGGGGCAATGAGCAGTTCTTC.

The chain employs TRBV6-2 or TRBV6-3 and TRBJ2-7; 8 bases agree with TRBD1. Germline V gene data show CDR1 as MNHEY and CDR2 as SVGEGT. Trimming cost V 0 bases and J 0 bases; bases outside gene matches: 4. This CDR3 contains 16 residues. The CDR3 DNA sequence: TGTGCCAGCAGTTACTCGGACAGGGTAGTCTCCTACGAGCAGTACTTC. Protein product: CASSYSDRVVSYEQYF.

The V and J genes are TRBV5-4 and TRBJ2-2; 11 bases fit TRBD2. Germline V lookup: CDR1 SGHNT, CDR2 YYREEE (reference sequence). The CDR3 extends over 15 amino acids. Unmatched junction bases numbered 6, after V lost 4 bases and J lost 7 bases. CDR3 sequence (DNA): TGTGCCAGCAGCGTACTAGCGGGAGTGATCGGGGAGCTGTTTTTT. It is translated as CASSVLAGVIGELFF.

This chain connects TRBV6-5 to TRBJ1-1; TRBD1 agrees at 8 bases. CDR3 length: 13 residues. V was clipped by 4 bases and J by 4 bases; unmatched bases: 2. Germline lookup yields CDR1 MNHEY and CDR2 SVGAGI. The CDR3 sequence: CASSFTGGTEAFF. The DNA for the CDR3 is TGTGCCAGCAGTTTTACAGGGGGCACTGAAGCTTTCTTT.

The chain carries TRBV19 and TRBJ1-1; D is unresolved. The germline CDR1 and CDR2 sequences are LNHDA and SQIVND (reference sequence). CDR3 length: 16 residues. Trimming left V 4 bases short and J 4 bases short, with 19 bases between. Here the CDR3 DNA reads TGTGCCAGTAGTACCGCGCTGACGACGGAGGGCACTGAAGCTTTCTTT. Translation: CASSTALTTEGTEAFF.

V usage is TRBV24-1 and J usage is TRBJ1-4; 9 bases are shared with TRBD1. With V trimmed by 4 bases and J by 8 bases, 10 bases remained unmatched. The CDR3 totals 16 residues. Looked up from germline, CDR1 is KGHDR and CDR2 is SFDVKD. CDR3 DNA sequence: TGTGCCACCAGTGACCCAAGGACAGGGGTAGGCGAAAAACTGTTTTTT. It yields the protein CATSDPRTGVGEKLFF.

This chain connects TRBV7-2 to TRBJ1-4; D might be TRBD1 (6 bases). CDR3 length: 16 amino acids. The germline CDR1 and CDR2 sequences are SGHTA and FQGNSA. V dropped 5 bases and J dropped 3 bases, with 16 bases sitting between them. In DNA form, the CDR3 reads TGTGCCAGCAGCCCGCAGAGGGGGGGTGCTAATGAAAAACTGTTTTTT. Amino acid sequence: CASSPQRGGANEKLFF.

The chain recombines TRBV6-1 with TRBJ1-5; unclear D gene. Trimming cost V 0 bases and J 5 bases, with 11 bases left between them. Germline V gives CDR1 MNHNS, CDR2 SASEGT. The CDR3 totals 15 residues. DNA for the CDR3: TGTGCCAGCAGTGAAGCGCTCCGGGGATATCAGCCCCAGCATTTT. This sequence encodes CASSEALRGYQPQHF.

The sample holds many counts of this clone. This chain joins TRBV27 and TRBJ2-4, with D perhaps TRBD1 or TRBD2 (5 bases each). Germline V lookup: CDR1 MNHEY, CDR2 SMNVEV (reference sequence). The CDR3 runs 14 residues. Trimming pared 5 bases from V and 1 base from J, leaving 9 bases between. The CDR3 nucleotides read TGTGCCAGCAGTCCCGAGGGGGCCAAAAACATTCAGTACTTC. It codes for CASSPEGAKNIQYF.

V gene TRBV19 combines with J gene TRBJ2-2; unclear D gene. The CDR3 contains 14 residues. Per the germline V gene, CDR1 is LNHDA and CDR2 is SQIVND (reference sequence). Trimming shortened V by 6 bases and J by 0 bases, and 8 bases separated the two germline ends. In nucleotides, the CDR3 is TGTGCCAGTAGGGACGGATCGAACACCGGGGAGCTGTTTTTT. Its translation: CASRDGSNTGELFF.

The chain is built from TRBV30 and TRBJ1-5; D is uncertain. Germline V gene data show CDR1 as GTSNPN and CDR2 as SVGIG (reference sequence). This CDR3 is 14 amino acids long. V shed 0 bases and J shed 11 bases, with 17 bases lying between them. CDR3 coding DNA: TGTGCCTGGAGTGTACCTTTGGATCACCAGGCCCAGCATTTT. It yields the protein CAWSVPLDHQAQHF.

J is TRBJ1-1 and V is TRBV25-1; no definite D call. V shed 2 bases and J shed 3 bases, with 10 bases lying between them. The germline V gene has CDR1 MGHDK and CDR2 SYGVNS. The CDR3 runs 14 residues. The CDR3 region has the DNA TGTGCCAGCAGTGAAGGGATTTCGGACACTGAAGCTTTCTTT. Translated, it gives CASSEGISDTEAFF.

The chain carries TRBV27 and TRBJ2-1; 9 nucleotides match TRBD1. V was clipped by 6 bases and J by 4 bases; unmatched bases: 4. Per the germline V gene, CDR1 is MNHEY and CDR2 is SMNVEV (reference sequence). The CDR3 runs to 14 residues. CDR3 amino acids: CASSRDRDYNEQFF. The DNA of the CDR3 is TGTGCCAGCAGCCGGGACAGGGATTACAATGAGCAGTTCTTC.

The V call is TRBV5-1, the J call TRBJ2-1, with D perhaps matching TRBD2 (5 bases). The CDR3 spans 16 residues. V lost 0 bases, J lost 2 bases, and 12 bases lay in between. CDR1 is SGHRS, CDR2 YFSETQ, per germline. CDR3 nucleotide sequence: TGCGCCAGCAGCTTGGAACCGGGAAGGGCCTACAATGAGCAGTTCTTC. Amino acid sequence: CASSLEPGRAYNEQFF.

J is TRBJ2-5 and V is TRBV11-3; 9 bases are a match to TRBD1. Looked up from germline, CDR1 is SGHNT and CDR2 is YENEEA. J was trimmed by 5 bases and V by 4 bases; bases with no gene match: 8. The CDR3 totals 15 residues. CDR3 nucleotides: TGTGCCAGCAGCTCCATCCGGACAGGGGAGGAGACCCAGTACTTC. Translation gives CASSSIRTGEETQYF.

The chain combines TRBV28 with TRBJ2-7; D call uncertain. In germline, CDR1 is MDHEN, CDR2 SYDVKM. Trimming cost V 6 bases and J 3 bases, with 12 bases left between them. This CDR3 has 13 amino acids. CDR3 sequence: CASSPSGLYEQYF. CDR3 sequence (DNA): TGTGCCAGCAGCCCGTCCGGCCTCTACGAGCAGTACTTC.

The CDR3 reads CASSLDGVERNTIYF. DNA of the CDR3: TGTGCCAGCAGCTTGGACGGGGTAGAAAGAAACACCATATATTTT. V gene TRBV5-6 combines with J gene TRBJ1-3; no clear D. With 0 bases removed from V and 5 bases from J, the gap between germline ends came to 12 bases. The CDR3 covers 15 residues. Per the germline V gene, CDR1 is SGHDT and CDR2 is YYEEEE.

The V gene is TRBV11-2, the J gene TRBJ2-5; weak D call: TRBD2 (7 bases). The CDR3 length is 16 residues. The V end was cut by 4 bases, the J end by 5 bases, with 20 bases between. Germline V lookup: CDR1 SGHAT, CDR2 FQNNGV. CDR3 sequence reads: CASSSIRTGGRETQYF. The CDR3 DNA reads TGTGCCAGCAGCTCCATCCGGACGGGGGGCCGGGAGACCCAGTACTTC.

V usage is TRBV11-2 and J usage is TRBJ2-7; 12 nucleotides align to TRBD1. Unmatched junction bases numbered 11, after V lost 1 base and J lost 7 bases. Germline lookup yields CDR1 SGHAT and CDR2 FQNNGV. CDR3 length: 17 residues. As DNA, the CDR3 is TGTGCCAGCAGCTTAGTAGTTCGGGACAGGGGGCGCAGGGAGCAGTACTTC. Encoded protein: CASSLVVRDRGRREQYF.

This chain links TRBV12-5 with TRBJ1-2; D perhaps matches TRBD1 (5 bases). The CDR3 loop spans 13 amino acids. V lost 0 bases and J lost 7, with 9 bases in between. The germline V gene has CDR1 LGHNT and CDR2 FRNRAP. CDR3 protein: CASGLVPGSGYTF. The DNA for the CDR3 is TGTGCTAGTGGTTTGGTCCCAGGGTCTGGCTACACCTTC.

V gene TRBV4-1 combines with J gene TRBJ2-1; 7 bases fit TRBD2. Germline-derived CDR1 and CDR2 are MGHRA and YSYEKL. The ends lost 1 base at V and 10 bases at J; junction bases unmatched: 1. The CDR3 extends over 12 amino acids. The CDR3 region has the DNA TGCGCCAGCAGCCAAGTCGGGGGGGAGCAGTTCTTC. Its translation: CASSQVGGEQFF.

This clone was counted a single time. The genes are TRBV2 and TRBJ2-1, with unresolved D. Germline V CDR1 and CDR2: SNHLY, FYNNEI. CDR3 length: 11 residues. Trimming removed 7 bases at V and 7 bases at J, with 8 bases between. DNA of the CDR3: TGTGCCAGCATCGCCGGGAATGAGCAGTTCTTC. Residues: CASIAGNEQFF.

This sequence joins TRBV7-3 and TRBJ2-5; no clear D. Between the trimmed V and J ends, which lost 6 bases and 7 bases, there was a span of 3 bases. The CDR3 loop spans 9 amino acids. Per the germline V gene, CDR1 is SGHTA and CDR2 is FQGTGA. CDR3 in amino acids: CASRGTQYF. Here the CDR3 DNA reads TGTGCCAGCAGAGGGACCCAGTACTTC.

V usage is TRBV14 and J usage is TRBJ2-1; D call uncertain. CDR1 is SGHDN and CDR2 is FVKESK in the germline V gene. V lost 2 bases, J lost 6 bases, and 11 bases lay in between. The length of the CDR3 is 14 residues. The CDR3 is CASSQPGRPNEQFF. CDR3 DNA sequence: TGTGCCAGCAGCCAACCCGGACGACCCAATGAGCAGTTCTTC.

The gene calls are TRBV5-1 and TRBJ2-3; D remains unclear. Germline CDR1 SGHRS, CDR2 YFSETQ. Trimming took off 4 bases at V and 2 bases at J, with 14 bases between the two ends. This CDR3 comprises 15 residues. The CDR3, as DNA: TGCGCCAGCAGCCCCGCCGTGGGTAACACAGATACGCAGTATTTT. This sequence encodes CASSPAVGNTDTQYF.